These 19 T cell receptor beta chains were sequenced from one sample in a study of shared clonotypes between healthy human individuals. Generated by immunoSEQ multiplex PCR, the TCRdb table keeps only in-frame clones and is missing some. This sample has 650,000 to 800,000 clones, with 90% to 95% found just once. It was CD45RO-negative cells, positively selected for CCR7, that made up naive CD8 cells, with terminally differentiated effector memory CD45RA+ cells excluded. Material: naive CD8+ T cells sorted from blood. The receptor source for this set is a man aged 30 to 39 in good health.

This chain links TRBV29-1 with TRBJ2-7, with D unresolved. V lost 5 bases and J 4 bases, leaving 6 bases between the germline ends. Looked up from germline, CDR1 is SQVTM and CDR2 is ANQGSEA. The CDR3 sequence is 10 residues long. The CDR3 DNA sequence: TGCAGCGTTTACATATACGAGCAGTACTTC. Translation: CSVYIYEQYF.

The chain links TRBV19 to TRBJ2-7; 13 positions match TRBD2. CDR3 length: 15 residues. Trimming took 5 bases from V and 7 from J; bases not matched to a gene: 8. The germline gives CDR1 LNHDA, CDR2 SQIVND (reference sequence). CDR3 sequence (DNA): TGTGCCAGTAGTGCCCGACTAGCGGGAGGTCGAGAGCAGTACTTC. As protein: CASSARLAGGREQYF.

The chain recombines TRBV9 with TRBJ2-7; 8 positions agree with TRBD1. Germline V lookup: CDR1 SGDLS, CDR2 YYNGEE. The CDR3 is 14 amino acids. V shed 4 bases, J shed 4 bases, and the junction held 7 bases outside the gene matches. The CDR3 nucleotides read TGTGCCAGCAGCCCGGGACAGGCCCTATACGAGCAGTACTTC. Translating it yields CASSPGQALYEQYF.

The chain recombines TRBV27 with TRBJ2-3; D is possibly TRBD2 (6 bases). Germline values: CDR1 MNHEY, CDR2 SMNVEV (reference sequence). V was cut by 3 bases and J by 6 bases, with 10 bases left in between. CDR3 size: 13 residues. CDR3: CASSFAGSDTQYF. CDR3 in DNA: TGTGCCAGCAGTTTTGCGGGGTCCGATACGCAGTATTTT.

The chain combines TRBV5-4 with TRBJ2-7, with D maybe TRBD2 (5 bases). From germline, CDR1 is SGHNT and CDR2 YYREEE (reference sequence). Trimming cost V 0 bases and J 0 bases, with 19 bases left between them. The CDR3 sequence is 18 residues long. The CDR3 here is CASSLVPAREGLSYEQYF. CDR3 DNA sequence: TGTGCCAGCAGCTTGGTACCGGCCCGTGAGGGCCTCTCCTACGAGCAGTACTTC.

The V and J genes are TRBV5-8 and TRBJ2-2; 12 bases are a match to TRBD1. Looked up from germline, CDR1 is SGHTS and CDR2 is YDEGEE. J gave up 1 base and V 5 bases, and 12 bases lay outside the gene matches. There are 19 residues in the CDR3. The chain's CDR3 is CASSVRDRGRAWNTGELFF. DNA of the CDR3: TGTGCCAGCAGTGTTCGGGACAGGGGGCGGGCGTGGAACACCGGGGAGCTGTTTTTT.

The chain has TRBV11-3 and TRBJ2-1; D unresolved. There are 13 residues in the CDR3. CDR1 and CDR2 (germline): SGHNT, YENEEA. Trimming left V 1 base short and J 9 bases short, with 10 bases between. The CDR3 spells CASSLGVVSEQFF. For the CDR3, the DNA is TGTGCCAGCAGCTTAGGGGTGGTTAGTGAGCAGTTCTTC.

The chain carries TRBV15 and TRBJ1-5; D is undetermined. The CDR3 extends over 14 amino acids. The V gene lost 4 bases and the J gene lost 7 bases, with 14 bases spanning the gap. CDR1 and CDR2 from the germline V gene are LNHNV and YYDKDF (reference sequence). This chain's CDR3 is CATSIDVGWQPQHF. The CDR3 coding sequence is TGTGCCACCAGCATTGACGTGGGGTGGCAGCCCCAGCATTTT.

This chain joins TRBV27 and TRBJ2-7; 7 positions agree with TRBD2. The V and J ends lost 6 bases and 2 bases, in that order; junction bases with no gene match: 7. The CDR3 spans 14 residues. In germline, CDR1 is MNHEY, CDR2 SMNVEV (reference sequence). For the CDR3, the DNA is TGTGCCAGCAGCTCGGGGGGTTATACCTACGAGCAGTACTTC. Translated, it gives CASSSGGYTYEQYF.

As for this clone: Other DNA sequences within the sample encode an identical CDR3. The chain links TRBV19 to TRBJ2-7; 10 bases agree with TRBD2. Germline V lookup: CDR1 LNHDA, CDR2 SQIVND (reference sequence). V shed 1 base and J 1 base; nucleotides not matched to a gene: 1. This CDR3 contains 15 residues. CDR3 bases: TGTGCCAGTAGTATAGGGACTAGCGGATCCTACGAGCAGTACTTC. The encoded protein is CASSIGTSGSYEQYF.

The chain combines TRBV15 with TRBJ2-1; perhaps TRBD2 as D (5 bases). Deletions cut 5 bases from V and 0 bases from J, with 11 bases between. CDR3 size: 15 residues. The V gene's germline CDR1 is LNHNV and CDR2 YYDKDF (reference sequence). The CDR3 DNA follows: TGTGCCACCAGCGGACGGGAAAGCTCCTACAATGAGCAGTTCTTC. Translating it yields CATSGRESSYNEQFF.

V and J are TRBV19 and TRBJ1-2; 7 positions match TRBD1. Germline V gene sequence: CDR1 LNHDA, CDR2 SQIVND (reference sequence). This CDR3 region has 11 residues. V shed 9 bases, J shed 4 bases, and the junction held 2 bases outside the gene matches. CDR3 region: CASGDSYGYTF. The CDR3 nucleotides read TGTGCCAGCGGGGACAGCTATGGCTACACCTTC.

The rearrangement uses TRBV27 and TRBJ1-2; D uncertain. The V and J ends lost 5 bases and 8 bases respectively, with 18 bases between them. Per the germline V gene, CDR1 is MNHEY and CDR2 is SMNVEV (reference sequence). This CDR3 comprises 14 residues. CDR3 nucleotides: TGTGCCAGCAGTCCCGGAGGGCCAGGCAGGGGCTACACCTTC. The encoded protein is CASSPGGPGRGYTF.

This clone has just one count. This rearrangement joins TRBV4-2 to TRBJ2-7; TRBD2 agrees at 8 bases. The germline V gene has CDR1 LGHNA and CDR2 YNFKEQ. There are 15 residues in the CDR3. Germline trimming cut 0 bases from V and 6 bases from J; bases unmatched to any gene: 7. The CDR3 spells CASSQELAVNGEQYF. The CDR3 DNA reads TGTGCCAGCAGCCAAGAACTAGCGGTGAATGGCGAGCAGTACTTC.

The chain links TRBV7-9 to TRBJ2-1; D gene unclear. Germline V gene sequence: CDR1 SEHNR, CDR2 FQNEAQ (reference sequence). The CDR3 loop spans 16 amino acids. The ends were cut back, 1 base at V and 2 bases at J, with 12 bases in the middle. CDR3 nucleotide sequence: TGTGCCAGCAGCTTAGATAGGCATAGTCCCTACAATGAGCAGTTCTTC. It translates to CASSLDRHSPYNEQFF.

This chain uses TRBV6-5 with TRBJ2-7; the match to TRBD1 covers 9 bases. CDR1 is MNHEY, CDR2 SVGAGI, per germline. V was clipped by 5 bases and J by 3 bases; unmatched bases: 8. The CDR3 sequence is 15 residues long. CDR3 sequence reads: CASSTGTGLYYEQYF. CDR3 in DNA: TGTGCCAGCAGTACCGGGACAGGGTTGTACTACGAGCAGTACTTC.

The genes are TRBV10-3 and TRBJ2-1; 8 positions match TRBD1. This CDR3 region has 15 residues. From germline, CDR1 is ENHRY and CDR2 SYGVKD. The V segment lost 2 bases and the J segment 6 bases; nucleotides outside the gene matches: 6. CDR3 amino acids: CAISEEQGVVNEQFF. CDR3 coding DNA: TGTGCCATCAGTGAGGAACAGGGGGTAGTCAATGAGCAGTTCTTC.

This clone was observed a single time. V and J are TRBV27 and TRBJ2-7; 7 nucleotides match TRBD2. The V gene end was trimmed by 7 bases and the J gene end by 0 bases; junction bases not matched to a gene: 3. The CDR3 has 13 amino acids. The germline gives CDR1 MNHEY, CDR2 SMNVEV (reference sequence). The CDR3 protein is CASMGLSSYEQYF. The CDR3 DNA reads TGTGCCAGCATGGGACTATCCTCCTACGAGCAGTACTTC.

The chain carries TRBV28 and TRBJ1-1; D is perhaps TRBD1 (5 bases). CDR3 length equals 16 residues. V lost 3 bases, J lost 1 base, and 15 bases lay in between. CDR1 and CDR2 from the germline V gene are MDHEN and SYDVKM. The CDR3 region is CASSLPREVPNTEAFF. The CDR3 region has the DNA TGTGCCAGCAGTTTGCCCAGGGAGGTACCGAACACTGAAGCTTTCTTT.